Listed here is a single TCR beta chain. This sample stems from a study of blood T cell repertoires in COVID-19. On the study more broadly: The study drew acute and convalescent COVID-19 samples from the United States, Italy and Spain.

TCRdb's copy holds only in-frame clones and misses some; the assay was immunoSEQ multiplex PCR. The sample has approximately 140,000 clones; 85% to 90% are singletons. The V and J ends lost 1 base and 4 bases respectively, with 8 bases between them. Germline loops: CDR1 MDHEN, CDR2 SYDVKM. The CDR3 is 13 amino acids. Seattle cases were enrolled at active infection and followed longitudinally. The chain carries TRBV28 and TRBJ2-7; D uncertain. The receptor comes from a man between 18 and 35 years old with COVID-19, enrolled during active disease. Sequencing was carried out using peripheral blood. CDR3 in amino acids: CASSLSGLYEQYF. The CDR3 DNA follows: TGTGCCAGCAGTTTATCTGGGCTTTACGAGCAGTACTTC.